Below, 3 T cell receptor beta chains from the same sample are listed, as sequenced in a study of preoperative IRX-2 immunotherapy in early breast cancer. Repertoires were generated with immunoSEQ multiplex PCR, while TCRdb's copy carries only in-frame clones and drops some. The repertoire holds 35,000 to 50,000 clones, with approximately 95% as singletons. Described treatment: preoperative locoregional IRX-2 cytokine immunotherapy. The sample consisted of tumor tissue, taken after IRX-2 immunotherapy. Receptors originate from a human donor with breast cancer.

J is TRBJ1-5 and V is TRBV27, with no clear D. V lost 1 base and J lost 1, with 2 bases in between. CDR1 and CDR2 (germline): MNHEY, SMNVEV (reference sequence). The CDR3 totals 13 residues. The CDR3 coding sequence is TGTGCCAGCAGTTTATGGAGCAATCAGCCCCAGCATTTT. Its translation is CASSLWSNQPQHF.

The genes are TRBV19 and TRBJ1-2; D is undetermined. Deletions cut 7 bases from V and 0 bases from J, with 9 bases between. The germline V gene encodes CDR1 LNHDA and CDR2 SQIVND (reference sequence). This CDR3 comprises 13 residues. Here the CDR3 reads CASTASSNYGYTF. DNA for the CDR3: TGTGCCAGTACCGCCTCGTCTAACTATGGCTACACCTTC.

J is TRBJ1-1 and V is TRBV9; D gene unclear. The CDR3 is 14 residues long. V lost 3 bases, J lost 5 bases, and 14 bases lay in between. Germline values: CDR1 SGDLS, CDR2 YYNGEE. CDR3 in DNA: TGTGCCAGCAGCGCCCAAGGATTATTGACTGAAGCTTTCTTT. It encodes CASSAQGLLTEAFF.